The 13 T cell receptor beta chains in this list originate from one sample, sequenced in a study of blood T cell repertoires in COVID-19. Sequencing was performed with immunoSEQ multiplex PCR; in TCRdb, only in-frame clones are kept and a portion is missing. The sample contains 150,000 to 200,000 clones, roughly nine tenths of which appear only once. The sequenced material came from peripheral blood. These receptors came from a man between 70 and 80 years old with active or convalescent COVID-19.

The table lists this clone with a few counts. The chain employs TRBV5-1 and TRBJ2-7, with TRBD1 matching over 12 bases. Germline V lookup: CDR1 SGHRS, CDR2 YFSETQ. The CDR3 spans 17 residues. The ends lost 0 bases at V and 4 bases at J; junction bases unmatched: 8. CDR3 sequence: CASSLAIGTGGEYEQYF. CDR3 sequence (DNA): TGCGCCAGCAGCTTGGCGATCGGGACAGGGGGCGAGTACGAGCAGTACTTC. The full variable domain, rest sourced from reference TRBV5-1 and TRBJ2-7, is KAGVTQTPRYLIKTRGQQVTLSCSPISGHRSVSWYQQTPGQGLQFLFEYFSETQRNKGNFPGRFSGRQFSNSRSEMNVSTLELGDSALYLCASSLAIGTGGEYEQYFGPGTRLTVT.

This sequence joins TRBV6-2 or TRBV6-3 and TRBJ1-6; TRBD1 aligns across 7 bases. The germline V gene has CDR1 MNHEY and CDR2 SVGEGT. V trimming: 2 bases; J trimming: 9 bases; junction bases outside the gene matches: 7. The CDR3 is 15 residues long. The CDR3 DNA reads as TGTGCCAGCAGTTACATCCAGGGGGGTTCTTCACCCCTCCACTTT. Translating gives CASSYIQGGSSPLHF.

V and J are TRBV29-1 and TRBJ2-3; 10 bases are a match to TRBD1. CDR3 length: 18 residues. CDR1 and CDR2 from the germline V gene are SQVTM and ANQGSEA. V lost 4 bases and J lost 3; bases outside the gene matches: 16. The CDR3 DNA is TGCAGCGTTGTCCTTGGCCCGGGACAGGGGAGGAGGACAGATACGCAGTATTTT. It yields the protein CSVVLGPGQGRRTDTQYF.

The V gene is TRBV6-2 or TRBV6-3, the J gene TRBJ2-5, with a weak D call TRBD1 (7 bases). The length of the CDR3 is 13 residues. Germline loops: CDR1 MNHEY, CDR2 SVGEGT. Trimming shortened V by 5 bases and J by 5 bases, and 12 bases separated the two germline ends. The CDR3 DNA reads as TGTGCCAGCAGTCGGGACAGCGGGGAGACCCAGTACTTC. It specifies CASSRDSGETQYF.

V gene TRBV6-2 or TRBV6-3 combines with J gene TRBJ2-1, with a tentative D call TRBD1 (5 bases). Trimming removed 5 bases from V and 12 bases from J, with 17 bases in between. The germline CDR1 and CDR2 sequences are MNHEY and SVGEGT. CDR3 length equals 13 residues. The CDR3, as DNA: TGTGCCAGCAGTCGAGCCTCCCAGGGATCGCAGTTCTTC. Amino acid sequence: CASSRASQGSQFF.

The chain has TRBV5-1 and TRBJ2-5, with 9 bases lining up with TRBD1. V trimming: 4 bases; J trimming: 4 bases; junction bases outside the gene matches: 8. This CDR3 has 15 residues. Germline CDR1 SGHRS, CDR2 YFSETQ. The CDR3 DNA reads TGCGCCAGCAGCCTTGGACAGGGGCGTGGAGAGACCCAGTACTTC. It encodes CASSLGQGRGETQYF.

The V call is TRBV18, the J call TRBJ1-2; 10 bases line up with TRBD1. The CDR3 length is 13 residues. CDR1 and CDR2 (germline): KGHSH, LQKENI. The trim removed 4 bases at V and 5 bases at J, leaving 1 base unmatched. CDR3 in amino acids: CASSQGQGYGYTF. The CDR3 region has the DNA TGTGCCAGCTCACAGGGACAGGGGTATGGCTACACCTTC.

This clone was counted once. The CDR3 coding sequence is TGTGCCACCAGCACTCGCCGGGAGTGGAATGAAAAACTGTTTTTT. Translated, it gives CATSTRREWNEKLFF. The rearrangement joins TRBV15 to TRBJ1-4; D not certain. V was cut by 4 bases and J by 5 bases, with 14 bases left in between. The CDR3 has 15 residues. Germline CDR1 LNHNV, CDR2 YYDKDF (reference sequence).

The chain links TRBV6-5 to TRBJ2-7, with no clear D. Germline V gene data show CDR1 as MNHEY and CDR2 as SVGAGI. Trimming cost V 8 bases and J 1 base, with 6 bases left between them. The CDR3 is 11 amino acids. The CDR3 protein is CASRSSYEQYF. The CDR3 bases are TGTGCCAGCCGGTCGTCCTACGAGCAGTACTTC.

This chain joins TRBV4-1 and TRBJ2-2, with 8 nucleotides matching TRBD1. The germline gives CDR1 MGHRA, CDR2 YSYEKL. V lost 0 bases, J lost 1 base, and 7 bases stayed unmatched. The CDR3 consists of 18 residues. CDR3 protein: CASSQDPRTGKNTGELFF. In DNA, the CDR3 is TGCGCCAGCAGCCAAGATCCCCGGACAGGGAAGAACACCGGGGAGCTGTTTTTT.

The chain couples TRBV7-2 to TRBJ1-2; TRBD1 matches 7 bases. The CDR3 consists of 14 residues. V lost 1 base to trimming and J lost 2 bases; unmatched junction nucleotides: 1. The germline CDR1 and CDR2 sequences are SGHTA and FQGNSA. The CDR3 sequence is CASSLETGNYGYTF. The CDR3 DNA reads as TGTGCCAGCAGCTTAGAGACAGGGAACTATGGCTACACCTTC.

CDR3 in DNA: TGTGCCAGCAGTTTAAACAGGGGACTGATGCCCCAGCATTTT. Translated: CASSLNRGLMPQHF. The chain combines TRBV27 with TRBJ1-5; 7 bases match TRBD1. CDR1 and CDR2 from the germline V gene are MNHEY and SMNVEV (reference sequence). The CDR3 contains 14 residues. V was clipped by 2 bases and J by 9 bases; unmatched bases: 7.

The rearrangement uses TRBV4-1 and TRBJ2-3; D is undetermined. V lost 0 bases and J 2 bases, leaving 9 bases between the germline ends. CDR1 is MGHRA, CDR2 YSYEKL, per germline. The CDR3 is 15 residues long. CDR3 DNA sequence: TGCGCCAGCAGCCAAGAATACAACCCCACAGATACGCAGTATTTT. This sequence encodes CASSQEYNPTDTQYF.